The sequence of this TCR beta chain was determined in a study of tumor-infiltrating lymphocytes in primary liver carcinoma. Study background: Staged T1-T3 N0M0, the tumors had sizes that ranged from roughly 4 to 10 cm across. Study outcomes and limitations: Pairs comparing tumor with adjacent tissue or blood overlapped less than pairs drawn from tumor regions.

The investigators made TCR beta cDNA from approximately 510 ng total RNA, using a constant-region primer. Slightly modified ARM-PCR with three nested multiplex PCR rounds yielded TCR beta libraries. The two initial PCR rounds, 9 to 11 cycles each, used TRBV1-TRBV30 forward and C-beta reverse primers. MiXCR, run by TCRdb on the multiplex PCR reads, gives a single entry per CDR3 protein. The sample includes about 48,000 distinct CDR3 sequences, about 80% seen only once; the top ten take about a quarter. Germline V gene data show CDR1 as LGHNA and CDR2 as YNFKEQ. The CDR3 has 13 amino acids. Trimming cost V 2 bases and J 11 bases; bases outside gene matches: 8. Total RNA and DNA came together from 20-30 mg of bulk tissue without cell sorting. Of note for this clonotype: Its antigen is not identified.

The V call is TRBV4-2, the J call TRBJ1-1, with 7 bases aligning to TRBD1. The sequence derives from a man between 40 and 49 years old with primary liver carcinoma and hepatitis B virus infection. Source material: liver tumor tissue from sampling region 3. Subset defined: tumor region T3, left-lateral pole. The CDR3 reads CASSQPTGDEAFF. As DNA, the CDR3 is TGTGCCAGCAGCCAACCCACAGGGGATGAGGCTTTCTTT.